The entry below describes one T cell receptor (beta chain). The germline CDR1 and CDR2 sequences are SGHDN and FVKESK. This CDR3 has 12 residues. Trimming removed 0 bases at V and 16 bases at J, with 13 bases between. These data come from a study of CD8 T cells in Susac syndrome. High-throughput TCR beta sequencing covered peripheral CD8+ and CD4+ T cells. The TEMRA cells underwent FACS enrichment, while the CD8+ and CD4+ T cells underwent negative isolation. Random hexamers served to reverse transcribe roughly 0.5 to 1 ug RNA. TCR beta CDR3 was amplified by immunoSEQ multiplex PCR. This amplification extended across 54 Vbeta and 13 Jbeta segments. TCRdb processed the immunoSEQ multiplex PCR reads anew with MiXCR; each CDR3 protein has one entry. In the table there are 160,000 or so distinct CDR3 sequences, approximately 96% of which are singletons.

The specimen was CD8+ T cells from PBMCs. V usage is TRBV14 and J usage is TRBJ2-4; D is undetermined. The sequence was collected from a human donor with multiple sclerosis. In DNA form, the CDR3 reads TGTGCCAGCAGCCAAGATGGCCTTGTGTACTACTTC. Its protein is CASSQDGLVYYF.